Listed here are 31 T cell receptor beta chains from one sample, sequenced in a study of T-cell reconstitution after alpha-beta-depleted transplantation in children. Unique molecular identifiers were used in preparing the TCRbeta library. In TCRdb, the PCR reads were re-called with MiXCR into one record per CDR3 protein. This table has roughly 610,000 distinct CDR3 sequences, over 9.5% appearing once. The sequencing here drew on PBMCs from the stem cell graft donor, taken from the stem cell graft. Receptors were obtained from a human donor who donated a stem cell graft to a child with acute myeloid leukemia.

This clonotype was detected ten times or more. This rearrangement joins TRBV28 to TRBJ1-5; TRBD1 is a possible D gene (5 bases). Germline V CDR1 and CDR2: MDHEN, SYDVKM. V lost 2 bases, J lost 5 bases, and 13 bases lay in between. The CDR3 sequence is 15 residues long. This CDR3 is CASSLPGHIDQPQHF. CDR3 DNA sequence: TGTGCCAGCAGTTTACCAGGGCATATTGATCAGCCCCAGCATTTT.

V is TRBV10-3 and J is TRBJ1-2; D gene unclear. CDR3 size: 14 residues. Germline V gives CDR1 ENHRY, CDR2 SYGVKD. Trimming shortened V by 3 bases and J by 3 bases, and 11 bases separated the two germline ends. CDR3 loop: CAISELGPDYGYTF. CDR3 DNA: TGTGCCATCAGTGAATTAGGGCCCGACTATGGCTACACCTTC.

This clonotype was counted only a few times. V is TRBV5-1 and J is TRBJ2-3; 7 nucleotides agree with TRBD2. Germline V CDR1 and CDR2: SGHRS, YFSETQ. The CDR3 is made up of 17 amino acids. After removal of 2 bases from V and 3 bases from J, the junction contained 12 bases not matched to a gene. The CDR3 loop is CASSLGLGSRGTDTQYF. The CDR3 region has the DNA TGCGCCAGCAGCTTAGGACTAGGATCACGGGGGACAGATACGCAGTATTTT. Variable domain in full (rest from reference TRBV5-1 and TRBJ2-3): KAGVTQTPRYLIKTRGQQVTLSCSPISGHRSVSWYQQTPGQGLQFLFEYFSETQRNKGNFPGRFSGRQFSNSRSEMNVSTLELGDSALYLCASSLGLGSRGTDTQYFGPGTRLTVL.

This clonotype was observed many times. The rearrangement uses TRBV28 and TRBJ2-7; D not certain. Looked up from germline, CDR1 is MDHEN and CDR2 is SYDVKM. The CDR3 loop spans 12 amino acids. Trimming took 8 bases from V and 5 from J, leaving 13 bases between them. In DNA, the CDR3 is TGTGCCAGCCTCGCCCCCGGAGACGAGCAGTACTTC. Translation: CASLAPGDEQYF. The entire variable domain, with the rest obtained from reference TRBV28 and TRBJ2-7, is as follows: DVKVTQSSRYLVKRTGEKVFLECVQDMDHENMFWYRQDPGLGLRLIYFSYDVKMKEKGDIPEGYSVSREKKERFSLILESASTNQTSMYLCASLAPGDEQYFGPGTRLTVT.

This clonotype turned up a few times. The chain links TRBV7-6 to TRBJ2-5; D not resolved. CDR1 and CDR2 from the germline V gene are SGHVS and FNYEAQ. The V and J ends lost 4 bases and 5 bases respectively, with 8 bases between them. This CDR3 region has 12 residues. This CDR3 is CASSSYSETQYF. Written as DNA, the CDR3 is TGTGCCAGCAGCTCGTACTCGGAGACCCAGTACTTC.

The genes are TRBV20-1 and TRBJ2-1; 12 bases are shared with TRBD2. V shed 2 bases, J shed 3 bases, and the junction held 8 bases outside the gene matches. CDR1 is DFQATT, CDR2 SNEGSKA, per germline (reference sequence). The CDR3 covers 17 residues. The CDR3 DNA is TGCAGTGCTAGATCGAGGACTAGCGGGACTATCTACAATGAGCAGTTCTTC. Its protein is CSARSRTSGTIYNEQFF.

Comment on this clonotype: The junction departs from germline at one end; a sequencing error may be responsible. The chain joins TRBV12-3 or TRBV12-4 to TRBJ1-4; D not resolved. The CDR3 is made up of 15 amino acids. CDR3 DNA: TGTGCCAGCACTTTAGGCGGGTGGGCTAATGAAAAACTGTTTTTT. Translation gives CASTLGGWANEKLFF.

This clonotype appeared a few times. The chain recombines TRBV5-1 with TRBJ2-5; D gene ambiguous. Germline CDR1 is SGHRS and CDR2 is YFSETQ. The CDR3 loop spans 11 amino acids. The V and J ends lost 4 bases and 6 bases respectively, with 7 bases between them. The CDR3 coding sequence is TGCGCCAGCAGCCCTGGAAAGACCCAGTACTTC. Its translation is CASSPGKTQYF.

This clonotype came up many times. The chain is built from TRBV2 and TRBJ2-5; D not resolved. The CDR3 loop spans 15 amino acids. V lost 5 bases, J lost 4 bases, and 17 bases lay in between. Germline CDR1 and CDR2: SNHLY and FYNNEI. The CDR3 reads CASSPGSIGSETQYF. The CDR3 DNA reads TGTGCCAGCAGTCCCGGGTCCATTGGATCAGAGACCCAGTACTTC.

This clonotype has only a few counts. J is TRBJ1-3 and V is TRBV2, with a possible D match to TRBD1 (6 bases). Trimming shortened V by 6 bases and J by 0 bases, and 12 bases separated the two germline ends. Germline-derived CDR1 and CDR2 are SNHLY and FYNNEI. The CDR3 contains 15 residues. CDR3 DNA: TGTGCCAGCAGCGACAGGCGAACCTCTGGAAACACCATATATTTT. It is translated as CASSDRRTSGNTIYF.

The rearrangement joins TRBV12-3 or TRBV12-4 to TRBJ2-7; D is undetermined. CDR3 length: 13 residues. Deletions cut 6 bases from V and 1 base from J, with 10 bases between. The CDR3 sequence is CASSKDRSYEQYF. Written as DNA, the CDR3 is TGTGCCAGCAGCAAGGACCGTTCCTACGAGCAGTACTTC.

Only a few counts were recorded for this clonotype. A junction end diverges from the germline sequence, so it may reflect a read error. This chain joins TRBV7-7 and TRBJ2-7, with 7 bases matching TRBD2. The CDR3 runs to 14 residues. The germline V gene encodes CDR1 SSHAT and CDR2 FNYEAQ (reference sequence). The CDR3 spells CASSSGGSSREQYF. CDR3 coding DNA: TGTGCTAGCAGCTCCGGCGGGAGTTCACGCGAGCAGTACTTC.

The V call is TRBV30, the J call TRBJ2-7; D ambiguous. The length of the CDR3 is 11 residues. Germline V CDR1 and CDR2: GTSNPN, SVGIG (reference sequence). V was clipped by 0 bases and J by 6 bases, with 6 bases between them. The CDR3 coding sequence is TGTGCCTGGAGTGTACTCAGCGAGCAGTACTTC. Translation: CAWSVLSEQYF.

In this sample, this clonotype turned up many times. The chain couples TRBV20-1 to TRBJ2-7, with D perhaps TRBD1 (6 bases). There are 15 residues in the CDR3. The germline V and J ends were trimmed by 0 bases and 0 bases, with 12 bases remaining between them. Germline loops: CDR1 DFQATT, CDR2 SNEGSKA (reference sequence). The CDR3 loop reads CSAREDRLPSYEQYF. Written as DNA, the CDR3 is TGCAGTGCTAGAGAGGACAGACTTCCCTCCTACGAGCAGTACTTC.

V gene TRBV20-1 combines with J gene TRBJ2-7; TRBD2 matches at 8 bases. V shed 1 base, J shed 5 bases, and the junction held 7 bases outside the gene matches. Germline assignment: CDR1 DFQATT and CDR2 SNEGSKA (reference sequence). The CDR3 consists of 14 residues. CDR3 protein: CSARGGSGNHEQYF. The CDR3 DNA follows: TGCAGTGCTAGAGGGGGTAGCGGGAACCACGAGCAGTACTTC.

This clonotype was found a few times. V gene TRBV7-9 combines with J gene TRBJ2-3, with D tentatively TRBD2 (5 bases). From germline, CDR1 is SEHNR and CDR2 FQNEAQ (reference sequence). The CDR3 spans 16 residues. V was pared by 8 bases and J by 4 bases, with 22 bases between. The DNA for the CDR3 is TGTGCCAGCCCCCCCCCAACGGCGGGCCTGGCAGATACGCAGTATTTT. Protein sequence: CASPPPTAGLADTQYF.

This clonotype has a single count. V gene TRBV6-5 combines with J gene TRBJ2-5; 9 bases are a match to TRBD1. V lost 0 bases and J lost 5; bases outside the gene matches: 10. CDR3 length equals 17 residues. From germline, CDR1 is MNHEY and CDR2 SVGAGI. The CDR3 is CASSYSTLDRGHETQYF. Written as DNA, the CDR3 is TGTGCCAGCAGTTACTCGACCCTGGACAGGGGCCATGAGACCCAGTACTTC.

This clonotype has just a few counts. The genes are TRBV2 and TRBJ2-1; unclear D gene. The CDR3 contains 13 residues. Trimming stripped 6 bases from V and 3 bases from J, with 9 bases between. Germline-derived CDR1 and CDR2 are SNHLY and FYNNEI. CDR3 sequence: CASSYALYNEQFF. The CDR3 bases are TGTGCCAGCAGCTACGCGCTCTACAATGAGCAGTTCTTC.

This clonotype was counted at least ten times. The genes are TRBV19 and TRBJ1-1; 7 bases are shared with TRBD1. Trimming took 7 bases from V and 4 from J; bases not matched to a gene: 12. The CDR3 spans 15 residues. Looked up from germline, CDR1 is LNHDA and CDR2 is SQIVND (reference sequence). The CDR3 here is CASTPTGISGTEAFF. The CDR3 coding sequence is TGTGCCAGTACCCCGACAGGGATAAGTGGCACTGAAGCTTTCTTT.

This clonotype was seen more than once but under ten times. V is TRBV4-1 and J is TRBJ2-5; TRBD1 might be the D (6 bases). V lost 1 base and J lost 2, with 17 bases in between. This CDR3 is 17 amino acids long. Germline V gives CDR1 MGHRA, CDR2 YSYEKL. For the CDR3, the DNA is TGCGCCAGCAGCCAAGCTCGAAGGACAGAAAAGCAAGAGACCCAGTACTTC. Amino acids: CASSQARRTEKQETQYF.

The chain uses TRBV12-3 or TRBV12-4 and TRBJ1-5; TRBD1 agrees at 7 bases. There are 18 residues in the CDR3. With 5 bases clipped from V and 4 bases from J, the junction kept 17 bases outside the gene matches. Here the CDR3 reads CASSPQRGDRFLNQPQHF. CDR3 DNA sequence: TGTGCCAGCAGTCCTCAAAGGGGGGACAGATTTCTAAATCAGCCCCAGCATTTT.

This clonotype was observed a handful of times. The rearrangement links TRBV12-3 or TRBV12-4 to TRBJ1-2; the D is unclear. Deletions cut 2 bases from V and 0 bases from J, with 10 bases between. The CDR3 runs to 15 residues. As DNA, the CDR3 is TGTGCCAGCAGTTTAAGGGAGTTAGCTAACTATGGCTACACCTTC. Translation gives CASSLRELANYGYTF.

This clonotype showed up many times. The chain is built from TRBV12-3 or TRBV12-4 and TRBJ2-1; 8 bases are a match to TRBD1. The CDR3 loop spans 12 amino acids. The junction had 5 bases not matched to a gene; V was cut back by 6 bases and J by 10 bases. CDR3 nucleotide sequence: TGTGCCAGCAGCTGGACAGGGACCGAGCAGTTCTTC. This sequence encodes CASSWTGTEQFF.

This clonotype occurred a few times. The gene calls are TRBV9 and TRBJ1-6; TRBD1 is a possible D gene (6 bases). Trimming stripped 2 bases from V and 0 bases from J, with 12 bases between. The CDR3 sequence is 17 residues long. Germline CDR1 and CDR2: SGDLS and YYNGEE. The CDR3 is CASSVTGSSSYNSPLHF. As DNA, the CDR3 is TGTGCCAGCAGCGTGACAGGTTCGAGCTCCTATAATTCACCCCTCCACTTT.

This clonotype was seen more than once but under ten times. This chain connects TRBV7-2 to TRBJ2-7; 7 bases map to TRBD2. Germline loops: CDR1 SGHTA, CDR2 FQGNSA. The CDR3 covers 14 residues. V trimming: 6 bases; J trimming: 2 bases; junction bases outside the gene matches: 7. The CDR3 sequence: CASRTQRGPYEQYF. In nucleotides, the CDR3 is TGTGCCAGCAGGACTCAGCGGGGTCCCTACGAGCAGTACTTC.

This clonotype was seen a few times. The rearrangement uses TRBV7-2 and TRBJ2-2, with D possibly TRBD2 on 6 matching bases. The CDR3 is 14 amino acids. CDR1 SGHTA and CDR2 FQGNSA come from the germline V gene. With 5 bases removed from V and 6 bases from J, the gap between germline ends came to 13 bases. CDR3 in amino acids: CASSVRRGAGELFF. In DNA form, the CDR3 reads TGTGCCAGCAGCGTTAGGAGGGGCGCCGGGGAGCTGTTTTTT.

CDR3 coding DNA: TGCAGTGCTAGGGAGCGGGAGGGCGGCTCCTACGAGCAGTACTTC. Translation: CSAREREGGSYEQYF. V and J are TRBV20-1 and TRBJ2-7, with 10 bases that match TRBD2. J gave up 0 bases and V 3 bases, and 5 bases lay outside the gene matches. Germline assignment: CDR1 DFQATT and CDR2 SNEGSKA (reference sequence). CDR3 length equals 15 residues.

This clonotype was seen a few times. V and J are TRBV20-1 and TRBJ2-5; D is perhaps TRBD1 (5 bases). The CDR3 sequence is 15 residues long. Trimming removed 6 bases at V and 3 bases at J, with 20 bases between. Germline values: CDR1 DFQATT, CDR2 SNEGSKA (reference sequence). The CDR3 DNA is TGCAGTGCCCAGAACCCCCTAGGGGTTAAAGAGACCCAGTACTTC. Its protein product is CSAQNPLGVKETQYF.

The genes are TRBV20-1 and TRBJ1-1, with 8 bases that match TRBD1. CDR3 length equals 13 residues. Per germline, CDR1 DFQATT and CDR2 SNEGSKA (reference sequence). The junction had 4 bases not matched to a gene; V was cut back by 3 bases and J by 4 bases. The CDR3 region is CSARYTGGTEAFF. The CDR3 bases are TGCAGTGCTAGGTATACAGGGGGCACTGAAGCTTTCTTT.

The J gene is TRBJ2-7, the V gene TRBV12-3 or TRBV12-4; D is unclear. CDR3 length: 11 amino acids. With 7 bases removed from V and 2 bases from J, the gap between germline ends came to 6 bases. The CDR3: CASTSAYEQYF. The CDR3 DNA reads TGTGCCAGCACGTCCGCCTACGAGCAGTACTTC.

This clonotype was picked up many times. The CDR3 reads CASRTGDTEAFF. CDR3 nucleotides: TGTGCCAGTCGGACAGGAGACACTGAAGCTTTCTTT. The rearrangement joins TRBV25-1 to TRBJ1-1, with 7 bases that match TRBD1. Germline-derived CDR1 and CDR2 are MGHDK and SYGVNS. V lost 9 bases, J lost 3 bases, and 4 bases stayed unmatched. The CDR3 consists of 12 residues.